This TCR beta chain was identified during a study of beta chain features in type 1 diabetes. Germline values: CDR1 MGHRA, CDR2 YSYEKL. The ends were cut back, 1 base at V and 6 bases at J, with 9 bases in the middle. This CDR3 contains 13 residues. The investigators reverse transcribed all of the isolated RNA, so they sequenced expressed TCRB transcripts. The assay was immunoSEQ multiplex PCR, and TCRdb's table has in-frame clones only and misses some. The table shows 250,000 to 300,000 clones, with approximately 24% occurring only once. In its sample, this clone was seen a few times. Its target is not known. Study-level findings and limits: Researchers report that Type 1 diabetes patients had moderately but significantly shorter TCRB CDR3s across all four CD4+ subsets.

The TCR comes from a woman in her thirties with type 1 diabetes. Sequenced input: naive CD4+ T cells from blood. The J gene is TRBJ1-2, the V gene TRBV4-1; a possible D gene is TRBD1 (5 bases). CDR3 amino acids: CASSQAGWDGYTF. The CDR3 region has the DNA TGCGCCAGCAGCCAAGCAGGGTGGGATGGCTACACCTTC.